This T cell receptor beta chain derives from a study of spatial heterogeneity in lung cancer. Study background: A module score for T cells, taken from matched bulk RNA-seq, correlated strongly with TCR transcript counts in tumor regions.

Stated time point: sample taken at primary tumor resection. This clonotype was picked up a small number of times. Its target is unknown. TCRdb re-called the 5' RACE reads with MiXCR, one entry per CDR3 protein. Among under 15,000 distinct CDR3 sequences listed, around 3.1% were seen once. V was pared by 0 bases and J by 7 bases, with 6 bases of the junction left unmatched. Germline V gives CDR1 SGHRS, CDR2 YFSETQ. The CDR3 loop spans 15 amino acids. Study conclusions and caveats: Tumor T cells had an estimated coverage that came to about 6.4% for alpha chains and 13% for beta chains. In tumors, expanded intratumoral alpha and beta TCR counts tracked mutation counts.

The material sequenced was lung tumor tissue, taken at surgery. This chain links TRBV5-1 with TRBJ2-1, with 8 bases matching TRBD2. The sequence came from a male donor with early-stage non-small cell lung cancer. The DNA for the CDR3 is TGCGCCAGCAGCTTGGGACGGGGGGGCCTGAATGAGCAGTTCTTC. This translates into CASSLGRGGLNEQFF.